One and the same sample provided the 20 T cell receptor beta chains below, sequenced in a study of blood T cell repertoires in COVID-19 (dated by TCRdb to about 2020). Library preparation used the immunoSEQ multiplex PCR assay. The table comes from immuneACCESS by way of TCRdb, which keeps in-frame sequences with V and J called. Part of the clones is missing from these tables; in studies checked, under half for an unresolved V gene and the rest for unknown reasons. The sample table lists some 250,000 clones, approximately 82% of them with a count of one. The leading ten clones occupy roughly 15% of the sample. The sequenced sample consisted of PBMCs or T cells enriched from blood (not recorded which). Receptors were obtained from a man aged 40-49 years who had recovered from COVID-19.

For the CDR3, the DNA is TGCAGTGCTAGTCAGCCGGGATCTGATGGCTACACCTTC. Protein sequence: CSASQPGSDGYTF. The rearrangement joins TRBV20-1 to TRBJ1-2, with D hard to call. There are 13 residues in the CDR3. V was clipped by 3 bases and J by 6 bases, with 14 bases between them. Germline V lookup: CDR1 DFQATT, CDR2 SNEGSKA (reference sequence).

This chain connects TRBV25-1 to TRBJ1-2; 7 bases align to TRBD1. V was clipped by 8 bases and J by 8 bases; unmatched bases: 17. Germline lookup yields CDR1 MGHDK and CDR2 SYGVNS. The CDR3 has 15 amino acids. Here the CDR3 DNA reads TGTGCCAGCGGAAAAACAGGGGTACAACGTGGCGGCTACACCTTC. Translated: CASGKTGVQRGGYTF.

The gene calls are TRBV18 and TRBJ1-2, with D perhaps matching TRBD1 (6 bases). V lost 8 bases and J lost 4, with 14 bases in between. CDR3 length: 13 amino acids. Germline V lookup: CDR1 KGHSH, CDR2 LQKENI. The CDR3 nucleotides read TGTGCCAGCGTAGAGGACAGAAGCTATGGCTACACCTTC. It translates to CASVEDRSYGYTF.

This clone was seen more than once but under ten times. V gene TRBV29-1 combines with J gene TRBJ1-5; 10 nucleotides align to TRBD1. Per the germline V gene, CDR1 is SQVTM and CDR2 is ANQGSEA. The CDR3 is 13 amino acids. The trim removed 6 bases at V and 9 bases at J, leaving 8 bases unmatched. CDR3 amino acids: CSVGQGEGGPQHF. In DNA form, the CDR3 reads TGCAGCGTCGGACAGGGGGAAGGGGGGCCCCAGCATTTT.

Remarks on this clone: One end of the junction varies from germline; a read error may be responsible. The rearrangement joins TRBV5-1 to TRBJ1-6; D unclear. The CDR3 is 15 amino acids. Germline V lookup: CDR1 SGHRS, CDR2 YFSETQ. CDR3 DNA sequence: TGCGCCAGCAGCTTACTCGGGTCCTTTAATTCACCCCTCCACTTT. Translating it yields CASSLLGSFNSPLHF.

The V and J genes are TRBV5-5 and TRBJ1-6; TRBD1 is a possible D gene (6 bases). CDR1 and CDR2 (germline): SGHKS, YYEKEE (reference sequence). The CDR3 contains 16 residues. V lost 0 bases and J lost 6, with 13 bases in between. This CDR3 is CASSLGLGQPNSPLHF. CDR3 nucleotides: TGTGCCAGCAGCTTGGGATTGGGACAACCTAATTCACCCCTCCACTTT. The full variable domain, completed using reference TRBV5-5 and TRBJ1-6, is DAGVTQSPTHLIKTRGQQVTLRCSPISGHKSVSWYQQVLGQGPQFIFQYYEKEERGRGNFPDRFSARQFPNYSSELNVNALLLGDSALYLCASSLGLGQPNSPLHFGNGTRLTVT.

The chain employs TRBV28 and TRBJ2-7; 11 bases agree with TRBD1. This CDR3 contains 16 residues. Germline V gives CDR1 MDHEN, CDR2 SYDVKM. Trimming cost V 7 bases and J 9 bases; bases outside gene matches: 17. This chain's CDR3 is CASTHLPGQGELGQYF. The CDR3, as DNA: TGTGCCAGCACCCACCTACCGGGACAGGGGGAACTAGGGCAGTACTTC.

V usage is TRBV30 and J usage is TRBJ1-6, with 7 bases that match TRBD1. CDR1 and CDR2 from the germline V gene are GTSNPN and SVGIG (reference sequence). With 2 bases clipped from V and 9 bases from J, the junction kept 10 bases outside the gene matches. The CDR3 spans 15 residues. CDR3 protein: CAWSPLKGAVSPLHF. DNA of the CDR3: TGTGCCTGGAGTCCTCTCAAGGGGGCGGTTTCACCCCTCCACTTT.

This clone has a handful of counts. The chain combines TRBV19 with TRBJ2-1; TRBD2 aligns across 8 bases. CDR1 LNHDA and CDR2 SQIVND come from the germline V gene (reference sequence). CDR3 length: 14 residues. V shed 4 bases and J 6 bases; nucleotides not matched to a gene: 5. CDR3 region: CASSTSGLSNEQFF. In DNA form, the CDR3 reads TGTGCCAGTAGTACTAGCGGGTTATCCAATGAGCAGTTCTTC.

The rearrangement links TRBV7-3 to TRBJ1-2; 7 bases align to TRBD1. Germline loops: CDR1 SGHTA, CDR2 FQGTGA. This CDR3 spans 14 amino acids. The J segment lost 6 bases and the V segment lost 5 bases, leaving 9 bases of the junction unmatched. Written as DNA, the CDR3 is TGTGCCAGCAGCCCAGAGGGCAGGGGGGATGGCTACACCTTC. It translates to CASSPEGRGDGYTF.

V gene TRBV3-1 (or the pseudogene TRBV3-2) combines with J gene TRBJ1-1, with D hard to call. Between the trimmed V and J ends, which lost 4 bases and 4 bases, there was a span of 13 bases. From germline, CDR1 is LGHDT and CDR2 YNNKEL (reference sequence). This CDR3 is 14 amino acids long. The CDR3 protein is CASSRQPRGTEAFF. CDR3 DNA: TGTGCCAGCAGCCGCCAGCCTCGGGGCACTGAAGCTTTCTTT.

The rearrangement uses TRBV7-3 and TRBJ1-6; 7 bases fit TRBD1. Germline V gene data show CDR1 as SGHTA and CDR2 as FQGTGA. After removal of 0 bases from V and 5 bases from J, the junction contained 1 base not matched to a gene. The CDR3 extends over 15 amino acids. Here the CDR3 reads CASSLTDRNNSPLHF. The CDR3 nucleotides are TGTGCCAGCAGCTTAACGGACAGGAATAATTCACCCCTCCACTTT. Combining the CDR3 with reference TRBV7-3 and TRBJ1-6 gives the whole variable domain GAGVSQTPSNKVTEKGKYVELRCDPISGHTALYWYRQSLGQGPEFLIYFQGTGAADDSGLPNDRFFAVRPEGSVSTLKIQRTERGDSAVYLCASSLTDRNNSPLHFGNGTRLTVT.

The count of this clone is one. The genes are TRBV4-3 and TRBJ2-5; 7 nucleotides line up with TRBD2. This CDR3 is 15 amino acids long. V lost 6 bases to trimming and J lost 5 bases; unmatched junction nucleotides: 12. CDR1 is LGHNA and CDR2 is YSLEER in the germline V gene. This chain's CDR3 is CASSPSGTRGETQYF. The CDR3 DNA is TGCGCCAGCAGTCCATCCGGGACGCGGGGGGAGACCCAGTACTTC.

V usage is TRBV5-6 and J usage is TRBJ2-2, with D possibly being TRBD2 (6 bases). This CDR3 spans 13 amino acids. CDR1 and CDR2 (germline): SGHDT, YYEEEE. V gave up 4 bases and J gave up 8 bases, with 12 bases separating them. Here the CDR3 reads CASSAQLAGELFF. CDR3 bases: TGTGCCAGCAGCGCTCAACTAGCTGGGGAGCTGTTTTTT.

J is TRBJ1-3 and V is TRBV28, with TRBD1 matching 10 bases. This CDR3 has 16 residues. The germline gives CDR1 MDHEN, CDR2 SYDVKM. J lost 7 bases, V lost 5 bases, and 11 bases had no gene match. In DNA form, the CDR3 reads TGTGCCAGCAGTGCCGGACAGGGGGACCCATCGAACACCATATATTTT. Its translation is CASSAGQGDPSNTIYF.

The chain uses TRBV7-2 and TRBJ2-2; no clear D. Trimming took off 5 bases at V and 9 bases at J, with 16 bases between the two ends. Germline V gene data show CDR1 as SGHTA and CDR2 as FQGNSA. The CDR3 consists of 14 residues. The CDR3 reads CASSLSRSGRELFF. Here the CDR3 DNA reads TGTGCCAGCAGCCTTAGTCGTTCAGGCCGGGAGCTGTTTTTT. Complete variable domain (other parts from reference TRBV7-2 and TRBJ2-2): GAGVSQSPSNKVTEKGKDVELRCDPISGHTALYWYRQSLGQGLEFLIYFQGNSAPDKSGLPSDRFSAERTGGSVSTLTIQRTQQEDSAVYLCASSLSRSGRELFFGEGSRLTVL.

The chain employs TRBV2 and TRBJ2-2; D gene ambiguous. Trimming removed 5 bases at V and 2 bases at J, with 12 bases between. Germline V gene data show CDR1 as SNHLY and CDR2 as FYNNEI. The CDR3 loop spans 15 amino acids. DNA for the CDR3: TGTGCCAGCAGTCCGACTGTATTTAACACCGGGGAGCTGTTTTTT. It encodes CASSPTVFNTGELFF.

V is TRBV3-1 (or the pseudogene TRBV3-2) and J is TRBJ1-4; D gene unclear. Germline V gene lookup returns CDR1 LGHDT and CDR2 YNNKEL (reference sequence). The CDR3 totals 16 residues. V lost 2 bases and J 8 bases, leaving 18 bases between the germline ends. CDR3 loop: CASSQKSGTPGEKLFF. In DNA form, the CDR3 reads TGTGCCAGCAGCCAAAAGTCGGGCACTCCGGGGGAAAAACTGTTTTTT.

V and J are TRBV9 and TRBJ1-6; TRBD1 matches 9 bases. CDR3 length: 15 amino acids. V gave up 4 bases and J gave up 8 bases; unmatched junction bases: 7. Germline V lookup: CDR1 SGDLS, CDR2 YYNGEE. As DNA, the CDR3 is TGTGCCAGCAGCCTTCGGGACAGGGAGGATTCACCCCTCCACTTT. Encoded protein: CASSLRDREDSPLHF. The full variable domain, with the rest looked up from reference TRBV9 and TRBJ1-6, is DSGVTQTPKHLITATGQRVTLRCSPRSGDLSVYWYQQSLDQGLQFLIQYYNGEERAKGNILERFSAQQFPDLHSELNLSSLELGDSALYFCASSLRDREDSPLHFGNGTRLTVT.

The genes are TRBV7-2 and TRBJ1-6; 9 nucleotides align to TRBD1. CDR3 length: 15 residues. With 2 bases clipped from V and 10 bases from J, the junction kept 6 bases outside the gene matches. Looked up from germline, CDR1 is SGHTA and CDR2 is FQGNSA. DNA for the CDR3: TGTGCCAGCAGCTTACTAGGACAGGGGCTGTCACCCCTCCACTTT. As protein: CASSLLGQGLSPLHF.